Listed below are T cell receptor beta chains from one sample, sequenced in a study of cytomegalovirus exposure and HLA in healthy donors. Some clones are missing from TCRdb's copy, which holds only in-frame ones; the method was immunoSEQ multiplex PCR. The sample has fewer than 60,000 clones, and its top ten clones hold 10% to 15%. The sequenced sample was PBMCs. The receptors were sampled from a woman in her thirties in good health and CMV-seropositive. The CDR3 runs from the conserved cysteine through the conserved F or W. A D gene is named only where the DNA matches it firmly.

TGTGCCACTCATAGCGGTGCCATCGGAGAGCTGTTTTTT | CATHSGAIGELFF | TRBJ2-2 | . | TRBV10-3
TGTGCCAGCAGCTTAGATGAACAGGACGATCAGCCCCAGCATTTT | CASSLDEQDDQPQHF | TRBJ1-5 | . | TRBV7-9
TGTGCCTGGTCACGGGACTACCAAGAGACCCAGTACTTC | CAWSRDYQETQYF | TRBJ2-5 | . | TRBV30
TGTGCCAGTAGTACCGACTCTAGCGCCCGCTACGAGCAGTACTTC | CASSTDSSARYEQYF | TRBJ2-7 | . | TRBV19
TGTGCCAGCAGCCGGATGGGACTAGCGGACACCGGGGAGCTGTTTTTT | CASSRMGLADTGELFF | TRBJ2-2 | TRBD2 | TRBV5-4
TGCGCCAGCAGCTTGGATCCAGGGGGGCTCGTCTTC | CASSLDPGGLVF | TRBJ2-1 | . | TRBV5-1
TGTGCCAGCATCTCTAGCGGGAGCCCAGATACGCAGTATTTT | CASISSGSPDTQYF | TRBJ2-3 | TRBD2 | TRBV11-2
TGTGCCATCAGTGAGCGGGAGCGAGCTAACTATGGCTACACCTTC | CAISERERANYGYTF | TRBJ1-2 | . | TRBV10-3
TGTGCCAGTAGTATTGTATTATGGGGAGAAACGGAGACCCAGTACTTC | CASSIVLWGETETQYF | TRBJ2-5 | . | TRBV19
TGTGCCAGCAGCGGAGCAGGGTCCCTCCACTTT | CASSGAGSLHF | TRBJ1-6 | . | TRBV5-4
TGTGCCAGCAGCTTATATAATCAGCCCCAGCATTTT | CASSLYNQPQHF | TRBJ1-5 | . | TRBV7-9
TGTGCCAGTAGTATAGACAGGTCTGGCGAAAAACTGTTTTTT | CASSIDRSGEKLFF | TRBJ1-4 | . | TRBV19
TGTGCTGCCTCTAGCGGGAGGCGCGCCTACGAGCAGTACTTC | CAASSGRRAYEQYF | TRBJ2-7 | TRBD2 | TRBV30
TGTGCCAGCAGCTACATAGGACTAGCGGGAGGAATATACGAGCAGTACTTC | CASSYIGLAGGIYEQYF | TRBJ2-7 | TRBD2 | TRBV7-8
TGCGCCAGCACCTTAACAGGGGAGAATTCACCCCTACACTTT | CASTLTGENSPLHF | TRBJ1-6 | TRBD1 | TRBV5-1
TGTGCCAGCAGCCAGAGGGGGGACAGGGGCTACGAGCAGTACTTC | CASSQRGDRGYEQYF | TRBJ2-7 | TRBD1 | TRBV9
TGTGCCAGCAGGGAGGGGGGGAGACCCTCCCACGAGCAGTACTTC | CASREGGRPSHEQYF | TRBJ2-7 | . | TRBV27
TGTGCCAGTAGTTTCCGACAGGGACCTCAGCCCCAGCATTTT | CASSFRQGPQPQHF | TRBJ1-5 | TRBD1 | TRBV19
TGTGCCAGCAGCTTAGGGGACAGGGGGCTTCAGCCCCAGCATTTT | CASSLGDRGLQPQHF | TRBJ1-5 | TRBD1 | TRBV13